This T cell receptor (beta chain) was recorded in a study of cytomegalovirus exposure and HLA in healthy donors. This clone was recorded once. Its antigen is unknown. Sampled while nominally healthy, donors likely had unrecorded immune exposures. CDR3 size: 14 residues. V was cut by 6 bases and J by 0 bases, with 9 bases left in between. Germline V lookup: CDR1 MRHNA, CDR2 SNTAGT. The study ran its PCR with 60 Vbeta and 13 Jbeta primers. The data were produced by immunoSEQ multiplex PCR, yet TCRdb's version contains in-frame clones alone and is incomplete. The table lists fewer than 250,000 clones, roughly three quarters of them singletons. Whole-study results and caveats: As a later analysis showed, several of the most significant clusters appeared to be linked to common viral pathogens.

Source material: PBMCs. The origin of this receptor is a woman aged 45-59 years in good health and CMV-seronegative. The chain combines TRBV6-4 with TRBJ2-1; unclear D gene. The CDR3 sequence: CASRLTSSYNEQFF. The CDR3 DNA sequence: TGTGCCAGCAGACTTACGAGCTCCTACAATGAGCAGTTCTTC.